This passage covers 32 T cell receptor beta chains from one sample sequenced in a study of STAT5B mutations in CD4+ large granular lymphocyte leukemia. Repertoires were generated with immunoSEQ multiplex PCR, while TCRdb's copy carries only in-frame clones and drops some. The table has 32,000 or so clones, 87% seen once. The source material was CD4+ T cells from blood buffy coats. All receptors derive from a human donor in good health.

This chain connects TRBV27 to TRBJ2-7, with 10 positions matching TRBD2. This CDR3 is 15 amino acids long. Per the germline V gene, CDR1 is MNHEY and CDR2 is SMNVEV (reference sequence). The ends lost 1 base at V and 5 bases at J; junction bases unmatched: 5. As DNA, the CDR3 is TGTGCCAGCAGTTTATTAGCTAGCGGGAGCCACGAGCAGTACTTC. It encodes CASSLLASGSHEQYF.

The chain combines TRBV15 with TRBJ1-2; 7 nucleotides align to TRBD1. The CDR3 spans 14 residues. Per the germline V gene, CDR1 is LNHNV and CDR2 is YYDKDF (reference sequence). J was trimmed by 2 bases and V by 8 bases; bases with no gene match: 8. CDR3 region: CATVRDRKNYGYTF. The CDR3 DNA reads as TGTGCCACCGTTCGGGACAGAAAAAACTATGGCTACACCTTC.

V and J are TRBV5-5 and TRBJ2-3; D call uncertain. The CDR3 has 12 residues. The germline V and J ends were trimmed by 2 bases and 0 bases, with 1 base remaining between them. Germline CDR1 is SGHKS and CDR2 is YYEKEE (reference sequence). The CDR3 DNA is TGTGCCAGCAGCTTTAGCACAGATACGCAGTATTTT. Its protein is CASSFSTDTQYF.

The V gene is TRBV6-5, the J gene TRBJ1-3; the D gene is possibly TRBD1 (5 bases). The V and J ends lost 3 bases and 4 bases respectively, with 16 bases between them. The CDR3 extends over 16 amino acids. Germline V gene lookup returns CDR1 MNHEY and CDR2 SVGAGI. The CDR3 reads CASSYGALGQGNTIYF. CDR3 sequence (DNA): TGTGCCAGCAGTTATGGGGCCCTGGGGCAGGGAAACACCATATATTTT.

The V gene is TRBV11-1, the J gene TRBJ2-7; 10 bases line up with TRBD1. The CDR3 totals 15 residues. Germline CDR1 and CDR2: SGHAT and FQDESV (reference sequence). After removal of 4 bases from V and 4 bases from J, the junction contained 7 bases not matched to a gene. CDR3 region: CASSSPGQGTYEQYF. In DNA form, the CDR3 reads TGTGCCAGCAGCTCACCGGGACAGGGGACGTACGAGCAGTACTTC.

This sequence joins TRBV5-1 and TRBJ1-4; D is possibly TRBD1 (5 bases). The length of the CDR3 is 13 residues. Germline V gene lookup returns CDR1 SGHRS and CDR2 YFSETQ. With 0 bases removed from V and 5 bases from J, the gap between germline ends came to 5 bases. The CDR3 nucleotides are TGCGCCAGCAGCTTGGGGGGGAATGAAAAACTGTTTTTT. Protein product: CASSLGGNEKLFF.

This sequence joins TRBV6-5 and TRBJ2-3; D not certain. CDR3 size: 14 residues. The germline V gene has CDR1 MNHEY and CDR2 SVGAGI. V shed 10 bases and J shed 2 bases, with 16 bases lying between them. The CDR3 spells CATRGDSITDTQYF. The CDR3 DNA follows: TGTGCCACCCGCGGCGATTCTATCACAGATACGCAGTATTTT.

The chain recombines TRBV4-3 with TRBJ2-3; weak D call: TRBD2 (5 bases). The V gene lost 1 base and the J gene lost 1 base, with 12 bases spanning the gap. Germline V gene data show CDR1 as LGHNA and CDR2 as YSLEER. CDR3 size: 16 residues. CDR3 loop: CASSQAERTGTDTQYF. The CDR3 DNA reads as TGCGCCAGCAGCCAAGCCGAGCGGACTGGCACAGATACGCAGTATTTT.

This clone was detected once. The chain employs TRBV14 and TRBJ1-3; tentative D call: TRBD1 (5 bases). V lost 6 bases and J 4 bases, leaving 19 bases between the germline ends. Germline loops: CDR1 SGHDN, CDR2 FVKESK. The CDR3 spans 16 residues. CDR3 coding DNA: TGTGCCAGCAGTCGAACCGGGCAGGGTGCCGGAAACACCATATATTTT. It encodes CASSRTGQGAGNTIYF.

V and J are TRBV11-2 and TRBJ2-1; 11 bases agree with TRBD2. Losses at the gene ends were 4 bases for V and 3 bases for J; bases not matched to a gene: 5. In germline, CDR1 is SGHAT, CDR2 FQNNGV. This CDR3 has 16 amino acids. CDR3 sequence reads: CASSSRLAGIYNEQFF. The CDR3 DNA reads TGTGCCAGCAGCTCAAGACTAGCGGGAATCTACAATGAGCAGTTCTTC. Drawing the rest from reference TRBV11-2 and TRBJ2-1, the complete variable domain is EAGVAQSPRYKIIEKRQSVAFWCNPISGHATLYWYQQILGQGPKLLIQFQNNGVVDDSQLPKDRFSAERLKGVDSTLKIQPAKLEDSAVYLCASSSRLAGIYNEQFFGPGTRLTVL.

CDR3 amino acids: CATSSAAHIQYF. The CDR3 region has the DNA TGTGCCACCAGCAGCGCCGCGCACATTCAGTACTTC. This chain joins TRBV15 and TRBJ2-4, with no clear D. Trimming shortened V by 3 bases and J by 8 bases, and 8 bases separated the two germline ends. The germline gives CDR1 LNHNV, CDR2 YYDKDF (reference sequence). The CDR3 is 12 amino acids. The full variable domain, with the rest looked up from reference TRBV15 and TRBJ2-4, is DAMVIQNPRYQVTQFGKPVTLSCSQTLNHNVMYWYQQKSSQAPKLLFHYYDKDFNNEADTPDNFQSRRPNTSFCFLDIRSPGLGDTAMYLCATSSAAHIQYFGAGTRLSVL.

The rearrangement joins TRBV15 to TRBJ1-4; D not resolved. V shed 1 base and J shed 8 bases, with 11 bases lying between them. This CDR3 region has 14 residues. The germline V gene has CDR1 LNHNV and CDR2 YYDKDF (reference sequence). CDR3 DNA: TGTGCCACCAGCAGAGGGGAGGGCGGGGAAAAACTGTTTTTT. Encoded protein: CATSRGEGGEKLFF.

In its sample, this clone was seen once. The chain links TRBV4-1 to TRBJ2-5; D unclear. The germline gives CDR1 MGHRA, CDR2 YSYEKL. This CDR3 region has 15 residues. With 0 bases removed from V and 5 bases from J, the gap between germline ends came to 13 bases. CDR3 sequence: CASSQDYAHSETQYF. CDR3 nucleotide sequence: TGCGCCAGCAGCCAAGATTATGCCCATTCGGAGACCCAGTACTTC.

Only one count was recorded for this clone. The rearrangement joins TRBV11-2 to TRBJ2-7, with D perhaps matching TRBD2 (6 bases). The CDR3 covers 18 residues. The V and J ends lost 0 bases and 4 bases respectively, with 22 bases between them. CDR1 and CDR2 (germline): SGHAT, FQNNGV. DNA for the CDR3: TGTGCCAGCAGCTTAGACCCCTTTAGCGGAGGCCCCTATTACGAGCAGTACTTC. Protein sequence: CASSLDPFSGGPYYEQYF. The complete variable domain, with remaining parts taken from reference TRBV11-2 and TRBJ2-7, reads EAGVAQSPRYKIIEKRQSVAFWCNPISGHATLYWYQQILGQGPKLLIQFQNNGVVDDSQLPKDRFSAERLKGVDSTLKIQPAKLEDSAVYLCASSLDPFSGGPYYEQYFGPGTRLTVT.

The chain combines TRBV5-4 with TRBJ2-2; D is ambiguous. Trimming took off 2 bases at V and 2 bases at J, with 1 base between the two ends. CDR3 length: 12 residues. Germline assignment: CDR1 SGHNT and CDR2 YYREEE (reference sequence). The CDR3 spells CASSFNTGELFF. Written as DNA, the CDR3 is TGTGCCAGCAGCTTTAACACCGGGGAGCTGTTTTTT.

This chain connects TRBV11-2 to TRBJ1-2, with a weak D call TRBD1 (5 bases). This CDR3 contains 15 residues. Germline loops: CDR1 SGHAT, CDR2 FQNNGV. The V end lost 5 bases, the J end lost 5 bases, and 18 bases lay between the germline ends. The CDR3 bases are TGTGCCAGCAGCACCTCCGGGACTGCGGGGTATGGCTACACCTTC. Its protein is CASSTSGTAGYGYTF.

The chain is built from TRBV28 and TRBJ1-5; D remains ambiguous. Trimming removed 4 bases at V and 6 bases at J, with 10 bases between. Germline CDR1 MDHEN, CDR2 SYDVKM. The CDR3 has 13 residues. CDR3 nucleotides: TGTGCCAGCAGTTCCCCCCCCATTCAGCCCCAGCATTTT. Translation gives CASSSPPIQPQHF. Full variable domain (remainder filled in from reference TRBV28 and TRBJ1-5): DVKVTQSSRYLVKRTGEKVFLECVQDMDHENMFWYRQDPGLGLRLIYFSYDVKMKEKGDIPEGYSVSREKKERFSLILESASTNQTSMYLCASSSPPIQPQHFGDGTRLSIL.

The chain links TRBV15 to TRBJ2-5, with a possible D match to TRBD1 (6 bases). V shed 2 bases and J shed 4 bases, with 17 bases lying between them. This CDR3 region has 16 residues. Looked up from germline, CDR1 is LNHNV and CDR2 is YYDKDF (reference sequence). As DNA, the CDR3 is TGTGCCACCAGCAGATACAGGGATCAACTCGGAGAGACCCAGTACTTC. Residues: CATSRYRDQLGETQYF.

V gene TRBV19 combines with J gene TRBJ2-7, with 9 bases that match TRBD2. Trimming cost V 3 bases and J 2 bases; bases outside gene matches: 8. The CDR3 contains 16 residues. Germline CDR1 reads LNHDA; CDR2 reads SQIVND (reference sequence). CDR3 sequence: CASSIAGLAGTYEQYF. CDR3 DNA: TGTGCCAGTAGTATCGCAGGTCTAGCGGGGACCTACGAGCAGTACTTC.

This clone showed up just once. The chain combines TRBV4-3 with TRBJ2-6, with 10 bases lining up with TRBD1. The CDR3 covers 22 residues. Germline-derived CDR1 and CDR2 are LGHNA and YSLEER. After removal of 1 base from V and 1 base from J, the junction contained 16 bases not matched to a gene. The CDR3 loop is CASSQVTGGMSTFTSGANVLTF. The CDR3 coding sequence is TGCGCCAGCAGCCAAGTGACAGGGGGCATGTCGACGTTTACATCTGGGGCCAACGTCCTGACTTTC.

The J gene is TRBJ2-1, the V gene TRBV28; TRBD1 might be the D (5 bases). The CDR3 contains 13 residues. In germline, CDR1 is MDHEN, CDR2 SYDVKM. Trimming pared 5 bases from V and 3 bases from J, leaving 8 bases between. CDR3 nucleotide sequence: TGTGCCAGCAGTCTTGACAGCTACAATGAGCAGTTCTTC. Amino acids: CASSLDSYNEQFF.

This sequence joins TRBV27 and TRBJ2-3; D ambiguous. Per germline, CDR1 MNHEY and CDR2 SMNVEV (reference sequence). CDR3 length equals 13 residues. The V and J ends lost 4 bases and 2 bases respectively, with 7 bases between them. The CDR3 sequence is CASSYSTTDTQYF. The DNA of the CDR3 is TGTGCCAGCAGTTATTCCACCACAGATACGCAGTATTTT.

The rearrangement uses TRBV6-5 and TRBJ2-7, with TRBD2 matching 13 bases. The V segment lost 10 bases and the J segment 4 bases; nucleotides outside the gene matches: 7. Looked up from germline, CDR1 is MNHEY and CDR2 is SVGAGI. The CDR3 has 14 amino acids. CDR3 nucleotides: TGTGCCACCACGGGACTAGCGGGACAGTACGAGCAGTACTTC. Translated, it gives CATTGLAGQYEQYF.

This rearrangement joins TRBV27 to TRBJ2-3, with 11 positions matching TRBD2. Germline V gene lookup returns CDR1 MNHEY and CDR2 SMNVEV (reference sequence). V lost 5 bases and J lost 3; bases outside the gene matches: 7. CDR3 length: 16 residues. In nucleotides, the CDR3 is TGTGCCAGCAGTGTCATAGCGGGAGGGATTACAGATACGCAGTATTTT. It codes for CASSVIAGGITDTQYF.

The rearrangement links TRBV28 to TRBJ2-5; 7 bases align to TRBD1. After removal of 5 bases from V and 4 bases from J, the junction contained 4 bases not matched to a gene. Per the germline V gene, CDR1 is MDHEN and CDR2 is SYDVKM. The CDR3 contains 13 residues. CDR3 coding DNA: TGTGCCAGCAGTCCACAGGGGAGAGAGACCCAGTACTTC. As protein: CASSPQGRETQYF.

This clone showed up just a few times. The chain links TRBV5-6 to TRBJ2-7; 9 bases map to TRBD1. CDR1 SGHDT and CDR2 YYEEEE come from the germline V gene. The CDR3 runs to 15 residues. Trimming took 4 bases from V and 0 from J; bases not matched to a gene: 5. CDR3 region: CASSTWTGASYEQYF. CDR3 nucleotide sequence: TGTGCCAGCAGCACGTGGACAGGGGCCTCCTACGAGCAGTACTTC.

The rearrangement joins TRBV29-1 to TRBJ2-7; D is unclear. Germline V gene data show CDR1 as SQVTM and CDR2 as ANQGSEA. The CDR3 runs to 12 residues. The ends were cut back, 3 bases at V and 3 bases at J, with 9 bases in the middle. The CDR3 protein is CSVEGMNYEQYF. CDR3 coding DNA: TGCAGCGTTGAGGGGATGAACTACGAGCAGTACTTC.

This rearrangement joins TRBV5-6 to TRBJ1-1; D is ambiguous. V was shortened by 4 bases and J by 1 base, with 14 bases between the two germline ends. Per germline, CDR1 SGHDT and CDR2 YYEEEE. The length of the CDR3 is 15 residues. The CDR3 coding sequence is TGTGCCAGCAGCGCTCGTCAAAGGGCGAACACTGAAGCTTTCTTT. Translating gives CASSARQRANTEAFF.

The CDR3 nucleotides read TGTGCCAGCAGTTACGGGAAAGGTGTTACGCAGTATTTT. Its translation is CASSYGKGVTQYF. V and J are TRBV6-5 and TRBJ2-3; no reliable D call. The CDR3 length is 13 residues. V lost 2 bases and J 8 bases, leaving 11 bases between the germline ends. Germline V gene sequence: CDR1 MNHEY, CDR2 SVGAGI.

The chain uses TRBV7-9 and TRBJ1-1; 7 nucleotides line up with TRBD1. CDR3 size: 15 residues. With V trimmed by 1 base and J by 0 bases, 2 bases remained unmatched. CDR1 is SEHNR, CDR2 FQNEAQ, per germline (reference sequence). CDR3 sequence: CASSLGDRLNTEAFF. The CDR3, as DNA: TGTGCCAGCAGCTTAGGGGACAGACTGAACACTGAAGCTTTCTTT.

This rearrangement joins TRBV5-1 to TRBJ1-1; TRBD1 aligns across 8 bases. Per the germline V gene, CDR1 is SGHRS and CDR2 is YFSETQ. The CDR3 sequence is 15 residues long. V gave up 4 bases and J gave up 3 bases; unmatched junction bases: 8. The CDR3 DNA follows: TGCGCCAGCAGCAAATCAGGGGGCTCGGACACTGAAGCTTTCTTT. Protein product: CASSKSGGSDTEAFF.

In nucleotides, the CDR3 is TGTGCCAGCAGCCATCCTACAGGGAACGAGCAGTACTTC. Encoded protein: CASSHPTGNEQYF. The chain links TRBV5-4 to TRBJ2-7; the D gene is possibly TRBD1 (6 bases). CDR1 SGHNT and CDR2 YYREEE come from the germline V gene (reference sequence). There are 13 residues in the CDR3. V lost 4 bases and J lost 5, with 13 bases in between.